This note documents a single T cell receptor (beta chain) sequence. Its antigen remains unknown. The data stem from a study of identical twins. A universal primer site arose from template switching, and cDNA bore unique molecular identifiers. TCRdb re-derived calls from the 5' RACE reads in MiXCR, one entry per CDR3 protein. This table holds a few hundred thousand distinct CDR3 sequences, around a sixth found once. Whole-study results and caveats: Cross-sectional statistics underpinned the conclusions; the same donors were not followed. It was out-of-frame TCR alpha sharing in monozygotic twins that models underestimated. Twin pairs had excess sharing that was weaker in beta out-of-frame sequences.

The length of the CDR3 is 15 residues. V trimming: 7 bases; J trimming: 6 bases; junction bases outside the gene matches: 11. Germline V lookup: CDR1 MDHEN, CDR2 SYDVKM. The sequence was obtained from a man aged 45-65 years in good health. V gene TRBV28 combines with J gene TRBJ2-3, with TRBD2 identical over 9 bases. What was sequenced was naive T cells sorted from blood. The CDR3 DNA sequence: TGTGCCAGCACCGATAGAGCGGGAGGATCCGATACGCAGTATTTT. Protein product: CASTDRAGGSDTQYF.